These 32 T cell receptor beta chains came from one sample sequenced in a study of OX40 agonist ivuxolimab in advanced cancers. Some clones are missing from TCRdb's copy, which holds only in-frame ones; the method was immunoSEQ multiplex PCR. The top ten hold 3.1% of the sample, which has about 58,000 clones, around four fifths seen once. The sample here was CD4+ or CD8+ T cells sorted from blood, taken in a trial of the OX40 agonist ivuxolimab. These receptors came from an adult with an advanced solid tumor such as melanoma, head and neck, liver or kidney cancer.

The CDR3 protein is CASSVTALGGPYNEQFF. The DNA of the CDR3 is TGTGCCAGCAGCGTAACCGCCCTGGGGGGGCCTTACAATGAGCAGTTCTTC. This sequence joins TRBV9 and TRBJ2-1, with D maybe TRBD2 (7 bases). V was pared by 1 base and J by 4 bases, with 18 bases between. CDR1 is SGDLS, CDR2 YYNGEE, per germline. The CDR3 has 17 amino acids.

This clone has a single count. This sequence joins TRBV4-1 and TRBJ2-3; D is unclear. The CDR3 covers 15 residues. V was cut by 4 bases and J by 0 bases, with 11 bases left in between. The germline V gene encodes CDR1 MGHRA and CDR2 YSYEKL. CDR3 in amino acids: CASSRSAASTDTQYF. The CDR3 DNA reads as TGCGCCAGCAGCCGTTCGGCAGCAAGCACAGATACGCAGTATTTT.

This chain links TRBV6-6 with TRBJ2-7; 12 bases align to TRBD1. Per germline, CDR1 MNHNY and CDR2 SVGAGI (reference sequence). CDR3 length equals 14 residues. The junction had 6 bases not matched to a gene; V was cut back by 6 bases and J by 6 bases. The CDR3 here is CASRTGQGASEQYF. The CDR3 DNA follows: TGTGCCAGCAGGACGGGACAGGGGGCGTCCGAGCAGTACTTC.

This chain joins TRBV21-1 and TRBJ2-1; the DNA was not used to check the table's D call, TRBD2. TRBV21-1 is listed as a pseudogene. The CDR3 has 13 amino acids. CDR3 loop: CASSVRGHNEQFF. The CDR3 DNA sequence: TGTGCCAGCAGCGTCCGAGGCCACAATGAGCAGTTCTTC.

J is TRBJ2-1 and V is TRBV10-3; 7 bases match TRBD1. CDR1 is ENHRY, CDR2 SYGVKD, per germline. Germline trimming cut 4 bases from V and 8 bases from J; bases unmatched to any gene: 5. CDR3 length equals 13 residues. The CDR3 coding sequence is TGTGCCATCAGTGTAGGGGGCAGCCATGAGCAGTTCTTC. Its protein product is CAISVGGSHEQFF.

The chain joins TRBV15 to TRBJ2-1, with D perhaps matching TRBD2 (8 bases). Trimming removed 0 bases from V and 7 bases from J, with 13 bases in between. CDR1 and CDR2 (germline): LNHNV, YYDKDF (reference sequence). The length of the CDR3 is 15 residues. This CDR3 is CATSRDSGTANEQFF. Here the CDR3 DNA reads TGTGCCACCAGCAGAGATAGCGGGACAGCTAATGAGCAGTTCTTC.

J is TRBJ2-7 and V is TRBV11-2, with D uncertain. Trimming shortened V by 5 bases and J by 0 bases, and 11 bases separated the two germline ends. CDR1 and CDR2 from the germline V gene are SGHAT and FQNNGV. This CDR3 region has 14 residues. CDR3 bases: TGTGCCAGCAGCCCCCTTCAGGCCTCCTACGAGCAGTACTTC. Protein: CASSPLQASYEQYF.

In regard to this clone: Other DNA sequences in this sample translate to the same CDR3. This chain uses TRBV20-1 with TRBJ2-7; D gene unclear. The CDR3 loop spans 11 amino acids. V lost 3 bases and J 3 bases, leaving 6 bases between the germline ends. The germline V gene encodes CDR1 DFQATT and CDR2 SNEGSKA (reference sequence). The CDR3 spells CSASKDYEQYF. The DNA of the CDR3 is TGCAGTGCTAGTAAGGACTACGAGCAGTACTTC.

The V gene is TRBV6-5, the J gene TRBJ1-4; D ambiguous. In germline, CDR1 is MNHEY, CDR2 SVGAGI. V lost 3 bases and J lost 5, with 16 bases in between. The CDR3 runs to 16 residues. The chain's CDR3 is CASSYGRHGKNEKLFF. The CDR3 coding sequence is TGTGCCAGCAGTTATGGGCGGCATGGCAAGAATGAAAAACTGTTTTTT.

The DNA for the CDR3 is TGTGCCAGCAGCTTGGACAGCCTTCAGCCCCAGCATTTT. It codes for CASSLDSLQPQHF. The V call is TRBV5-8, the J call TRBJ1-5; D gene unclear. From germline, CDR1 is SGHTS and CDR2 YDEGEE. CDR3 length: 13 residues. Trimming left V 0 bases short and J 6 bases short, with 7 bases between.

The V and J genes are TRBV28 and TRBJ1-2; possibly TRBD1 for D (5 bases). Germline V gene data show CDR1 as MDHEN and CDR2 as SYDVKM. The CDR3 is made up of 14 amino acids. The germline V and J ends were trimmed by 8 bases and 4 bases, with 17 bases remaining between them. In DNA, the CDR3 is TGTGCCAGCCGTGAGACGCGTGGGGCCTATGGCTACACCTTC. Translated, it gives CASRETRGAYGYTF.

The chain combines TRBV28 with TRBJ1-6, with D possibly matching TRBD1 (6 bases). Germline V gene sequence: CDR1 MDHEN, CDR2 SYDVKM. Trimming cost V 5 bases and J 6 bases, with 14 bases left between them. The CDR3 extends over 15 amino acids. The CDR3 DNA follows: TGTGCCAGCAGTCCGAGTGGGGGCACTAATTCACCCCTCCACTTT. This codes for CASSPSGGTNSPLHF.

The V gene is TRBV28, the J gene TRBJ1-2; perhaps TRBD1 as D (5 bases). Looked up from germline, CDR1 is MDHEN and CDR2 is SYDVKM. V was cut by 2 bases and J by 6 bases, with 10 bases left in between. The CDR3 has 13 residues. The CDR3 sequence: CASSLEAGNGYTF. Here the CDR3 DNA reads TGTGCCAGCAGTTTAGAGGCAGGGAATGGCTACACCTTC.

The chain recombines TRBV25-1 with TRBJ2-3; D gene ambiguous. This CDR3 contains 14 residues. In germline, CDR1 is MGHDK, CDR2 SYGVNS. V lost 7 bases and J 4 bases, leaving 15 bases between the germline ends. The CDR3 DNA follows: TGTGCCAGCACGGACCCCCAGACATCAGATACGCAGTATTTT. The encoded protein is CASTDPQTSDTQYF.

The V gene is TRBV7-8, the J gene TRBJ1-4; TRBD1 might be the D (6 bases). CDR3 size: 16 residues. CDR1 and CDR2 (germline): SGHVS, FQNEAQ. The V gene lost 5 bases and the J gene lost 4 bases, with 17 bases spanning the gap. The CDR3: CASSAYRVGSNEKLFF. CDR3 DNA: TGTGCCAGCAGCGCGTACAGGGTCGGGAGTAATGAAAAACTGTTTTTT.

This chain uses TRBV6-1 with TRBJ1-6; possibly TRBD1 for D (5 bases). V was shortened by 5 bases and J by 10 bases, with 15 bases between the two germline ends. The CDR3 length is 14 residues. CDR1 and CDR2 (germline): MNHNS, SASEGT. CDR3 sequence: CASSPYGAQSPLHF. CDR3 coding DNA: TGTGCCAGCAGTCCCTATGGGGCGCAATCACCCCTCCACTTT.

This rearrangement joins TRBV30 to TRBJ2-3; 7 bases match TRBD2. The CDR3 is 14 amino acids. Germline V CDR1 and CDR2: GTSNPN, SVGIG (reference sequence). V shed 4 bases and J 3 bases; nucleotides not matched to a gene: 7. The CDR3 is CAWNYGGGTDTQYF. CDR3 nucleotides: TGTGCCTGGAATTACGGCGGGGGAACAGATACGCAGTATTTT.

This clone appeared many times. V is TRBV5-6 and J is TRBJ2-7; the D gene could be TRBD1 or TRBD2 (5 bases each). The CDR3 runs 14 residues. Trimming took 1 base from V and 0 from J, leaving 8 bases between them. The V gene's germline CDR1 is SGHDT and CDR2 YYEEEE. CDR3 DNA: TGTGCCAGCAGCTTGCCAGGGAGCTCCTACGAGCAGTACTTC. It is translated as CASSLPGSSYEQYF.

This rearrangement joins TRBV7-9 to TRBJ2-2; 7 bases are shared with TRBD1. The CDR3 is 14 residues long. Unmatched junction bases numbered 8, after V lost 7 bases and J lost 6 bases. Looked up from germline, CDR1 is SEHNR and CDR2 is FQNEAQ (reference sequence). The CDR3 coding sequence is TGTGCCAGCACCCCTGGGCAGGGGGCCGGGGAGCTGTTTTTT. Protein sequence: CASTPGQGAGELFF.

CDR3 residues: CASSLELAGGTDTQYF. CDR3 coding DNA: TGCGCCAGCAGCTTGGAGCTAGCGGGGGGCACAGATACGCAGTATTTT. V gene TRBV5-1 combines with J gene TRBJ2-3, with TRBD2 matching 10 bases. The J segment lost 1 base and the V segment lost 0 bases, leaving 2 bases of the junction unmatched. CDR1 is SGHRS and CDR2 is YFSETQ in the germline V gene. The CDR3 runs 16 residues.

This clone was recorded once. The V call is TRBV15, the J call TRBJ2-3; 10 bases align to TRBD1. This CDR3 is 13 amino acids long. Germline V gives CDR1 LNHNV, CDR2 YYDKDF (reference sequence). CDR3 DNA: TGTGCAGCGGGACAGGGGAGCACAGATACGCAGTATTTT. This sequence encodes CAAGQGSTDTQYF. Complete variable domain (other parts from reference TRBV15 and TRBJ2-3): DAMVIQNPRYQVTQFGKPVTLSCSQTLNHNVMYWYQQKSSQAPKLLFHYYDKDFNNEADTPDNFQSRRPNTSFCFLDIRSPGLGDTAMYLCAAGQGSTDTQYFGPGTRLTVL.

The chain links TRBV5-4 to TRBJ2-4, with TRBD2 matching 12 bases. The CDR3 has 18 residues. V shed 1 base, J shed 0 bases, and the junction held 5 bases outside the gene matches. The germline gives CDR1 SGHNT, CDR2 YYREEE (reference sequence). DNA of the CDR3: TGTGCCAGCAGCTTGAGGACTAGCGGGGTCATAGCCAAAAACATTCAGTACTTC. Translating it yields CASSLRTSGVIAKNIQYF.

This clone was counted once. J is TRBJ2-3 and V is TRBV10-3; 7 bases map to TRBD1. Germline values: CDR1 ENHRY, CDR2 SYGVKD. CDR3 length: 14 amino acids. V trimming: 7 bases; J trimming: 3 bases; junction bases outside the gene matches: 7. The CDR3 region has the DNA TGTGCCATCATCGACGACAGGGATACAGATACGCAGTATTTT. Its translation is CAIIDDRDTDTQYF.

V gene TRBV19 combines with J gene TRBJ1-3; possibly TRBD1 for D (5 bases). This CDR3 is 15 amino acids long. Germline CDR1 reads LNHDA; CDR2 reads SQIVND (reference sequence). V was pared by 2 bases and J by 3 bases, with 11 bases between. CDR3 nucleotide sequence: TGTGCCAGTAGTATAAAGGGGACGCTTGGAAACACCATATATTTT. Its protein is CASSIKGTLGNTIYF.

The genes are TRBV29-1 and TRBJ2-2, with 9 bases lining up with TRBD1. Germline loops: CDR1 SQVTM, CDR2 ANQGSEA. V lost 6 bases, J lost 4 bases, and 6 bases stayed unmatched. The CDR3 loop spans 14 amino acids. CDR3 in amino acids: CSVRTGEATGELFF. In DNA, the CDR3 is TGCAGCGTGCGGACAGGGGAAGCCACCGGGGAGCTGTTTTTT.

The chain recombines TRBV7-2 with TRBJ2-1, with 10 bases that match TRBD2. The V segment lost 5 bases and the J segment 0 bases; nucleotides outside the gene matches: 7. The germline CDR1 and CDR2 sequences are SGHTA and FQGNSA. The CDR3 length is 17 residues. CDR3 DNA: TGTGCCAGCAGCCTTACTAGCGGGGCTAGCTCCTACAATGAGCAGTTCTTC. It yields the protein CASSLTSGASSYNEQFF.

The chain has TRBV2 and TRBJ2-3; 8 nucleotides line up with TRBD2. The CDR3 is 16 residues long. Germline values: CDR1 SNHLY, CDR2 FYNNEI. The J segment lost 2 bases and the V segment lost 3 bases, leaving 7 bases of the junction unmatched. For the CDR3, the DNA is TGTGCCAGCAGTGACGGGGCGGGGGGCCTCACAGATACGCAGTATTTT. Its protein product is CASSDGAGGLTDTQYF. Supplemented by reference TRBV2 and TRBJ2-3, the full variable domain reads EPEVTQTPSHQVTQMGQEVILRCVPISNHLYFYWYRQILGQKVEFLVSFYNNEISEKSEIFDDQFSVERPDGSNFTLKIRSTKLEDSAMYFCASSDGAGGLTDTQYFGPGTRLTVL.

This clone was seen only a few times. The J gene is TRBJ1-5, the V gene TRBV30; no definite D call. V was cut by 2 bases and J by 2 bases, with 4 bases left in between. The CDR3 loop spans 12 amino acids. The V gene's germline CDR1 is GTSNPN and CDR2 SVGIG (reference sequence). CDR3 amino acids: CAWSQGNQPQHF. The CDR3 coding sequence is TGTGCCTGGAGTCAAGGCAATCAGCCCCAGCATTTT.

The chain carries TRBV4-3 and TRBJ1-2; D is undetermined. CDR1 LGHNA and CDR2 YSLEER come from the germline V gene. The CDR3 extends over 12 amino acids. V was pared by 2 bases and J by 5 bases, with 6 bases between. The CDR3 bases are TGCGCCAGCAGCCAACAAGGGTATGGCTACACCTTC. Its translation is CASSQQGYGYTF.

The table lists this clone with a count of one. V gene TRBV10-3 combines with J gene TRBJ2-7, with 10 bases identical to TRBD1. Germline V gene data show CDR1 as ENHRY and CDR2 as SYGVKD. CDR3 length equals 16 residues. J lost 7 bases, V lost 6 bases, and 15 bases had no gene match. CDR3 region: CAISQDFRDRGWEQYF. CDR3 coding DNA: TGTGCCATCAGCCAGGATTTCCGGGACAGGGGTTGGGAGCAGTACTTC.

The chain uses TRBV9 and TRBJ2-3; no firm D call. The V and J ends lost 5 bases and 6 bases respectively, with 10 bases between them. Germline CDR1 is SGDLS and CDR2 is YYNGEE. This CDR3 comprises 12 residues. CDR3 loop: CASRLCRDTQYF. CDR3 sequence (DNA): TGTGCCAGCAGGCTCTGCCGCGATACGCAGTATTTT.

The V and J genes are TRBV19 and TRBJ2-2; tentatively, D is TRBD2 (6 bases). The CDR3 loop spans 15 amino acids. Trimming removed 5 bases from V and 0 bases from J, with 10 bases in between. Germline-derived CDR1 and CDR2 are LNHDA and SQIVND (reference sequence). The CDR3, as DNA: TGTGCCAGTAGTGGGTGGACTACGAACACCGGGGAGCTGTTTTTT. This translates into CASSGWTTNTGELFF.